Following are 26 T cell receptor beta chains from one sample sequenced in a study of blood T cell repertoires in COVID-19. Sequencing used immunoSEQ multiplex PCR; TCRdb keeps in-frame clones, though not all of them. The data hold 270,000 or so clones, with roughly 89% observed a single time. Sequencing was performed on peripheral blood. These receptors were obtained from a woman in her forties who had recovered from COVID-19.

In nucleotides, the CDR3 is TGTGCCAGCAGCTTAATGGCGGCGGGAGAGCCCCTGTTATTATACGAGCAGTACTTC. This translates into CASSLMAAGEPLLLYEQYF. This chain joins TRBV7-9 and TRBJ2-7; 7 nucleotides line up with TRBD2. Germline values: CDR1 SEHNR, CDR2 FQNEAQ (reference sequence). CDR3 length equals 19 residues. With V trimmed by 2 bases and J by 4 bases, 20 bases remained unmatched.

The chain recombines TRBV30 with TRBJ2-2; TRBD2 matches at 8 bases. V was clipped by 6 bases and J by 5 bases; unmatched bases: 11. The germline V gene encodes CDR1 GTSNPN and CDR2 SVGIG (reference sequence). The CDR3 spans 15 residues. CDR3 bases: TGTGCCTGCCCGTCGGGACTAGAGTCAACCGGGGAGCTGTTTTTT. This gives the protein CACPSGLESTGELFF.

The J gene is TRBJ2-3, the V gene TRBV6-5; no firm D call. Looked up from germline, CDR1 is MNHEY and CDR2 is SVGAGI. This CDR3 is 12 amino acids long. Trimming took 6 bases from V and 6 from J, leaving 10 bases between them. The CDR3 spells CASSPTRDTQYF. In nucleotides, the CDR3 is TGTGCCAGCAGCCCCACCCGGGATACGCAGTATTTT.

V and J are TRBV7-3 and TRBJ2-5, with D possibly being TRBD1 (6 bases). The V end was cut by 1 base, the J end by 1 base, with 7 bases between. This CDR3 contains 14 residues. The germline V gene encodes CDR1 SGHTA and CDR2 FQGTGA. CDR3 sequence: CASSLIGGQETQYF. The CDR3 coding sequence is TGTGCCAGCAGCTTAATAGGGGGCCAAGAGACCCAGTACTTC.

The J gene is TRBJ1-1, the V gene TRBV19, with 7 bases aligning to TRBD1. Looked up from germline, CDR1 is LNHDA and CDR2 is SQIVND (reference sequence). The trim removed 2 bases at V and 2 bases at J, leaving 5 bases unmatched. This CDR3 contains 15 residues. The CDR3 region is CASSIRTGVNTEAFF. The CDR3 DNA reads as TGTGCCAGTAGTATAAGGACAGGAGTTAACACTGAAGCTTTCTTT.

The genes are TRBV5-4 and TRBJ2-5, with TRBD2 as a possible D gene (5 bases). Germline lookup yields CDR1 SGHNT and CDR2 YYREEE (reference sequence). CDR3 size: 13 residues. V gave up 4 bases and J gave up 3 bases, with 10 bases separating them. For the CDR3, the DNA is TGTGCCAGCAGCGGGGAGTTTAAAGAGACCCAGTACTTC. Its protein is CASSGEFKETQYF.

The chain uses TRBV3-1 (or the pseudogene TRBV3-2) and TRBJ1-6; D might be TRBD1 (6 bases). CDR1 LGHDT and CDR2 YNNKEL come from the germline V gene (reference sequence). The CDR3 is 14 amino acids. V was pared by 2 bases and J by 9 bases, with 11 bases between. The CDR3 DNA reads TGTGCCAGCAGCCAAACAGGGACGGGTTCACCCCTCCACTTT. This gives the protein CASSQTGTGSPLHF.

The chain has TRBV2 and TRBJ2-7; TRBD1 matches at 7 bases. V trimming: 6 bases; J trimming: 3 bases; junction bases outside the gene matches: 8. The CDR3 has 14 residues. Per germline, CDR1 SNHLY and CDR2 FYNNEI. The DNA of the CDR3 is TGTGCCAGCAGCCCTCAGGGGGACGTCTACGAGCAGTACTTC. Amino acids: CASSPQGDVYEQYF.

The chain is built from TRBV5-1 and TRBJ2-7; possible D gene TRBD1, 6 bases. Germline V gene data show CDR1 as SGHRS and CDR2 as YFSETQ. The CDR3 runs to 15 residues. V gave up 4 bases and J gave up 4 bases, with 18 bases separating them. The CDR3 sequence is CASSVGSGGEYEQYF. Written as DNA, the CDR3 is TGCGCCAGCAGCGTAGGGAGTGGGGGCGAATACGAGCAGTACTTC.

The chain links TRBV5-5 to TRBJ2-2; TRBD1 might be the D (6 bases). The CDR3 is 14 residues long. The germline V gene has CDR1 SGHKS and CDR2 YYEKEE (reference sequence). The ends were cut back, 4 bases at V and 4 bases at J, with 11 bases in the middle. CDR3 region: CASSSGQPTGELFF. The DNA for the CDR3 is TGTGCCAGCAGCAGCGGACAGCCCACCGGGGAGCTGTTTTTT. The full variable domain, completed using reference TRBV5-5 and TRBJ2-2, is DAGVTQSPTHLIKTRGQQVTLRCSPISGHKSVSWYQQVLGQGPQFIFQYYEKEERGRGNFPDRFSARQFPNYSSELNVNALLLGDSALYLCASSSGQPTGELFFGEGSRLTVL.

The J gene is TRBJ1-4, the V gene TRBV29-1; the D is unclear. This CDR3 region has 15 residues. The germline V gene has CDR1 SQVTM and CDR2 ANQGSEA. The V gene lost 1 base and the J gene lost 5 bases, with 14 bases spanning the gap. The CDR3 bases are TGCAGCGTTGAAGTAGGAGGCGGATTGAATGAAAAACTGTTTTTT. Its protein product is CSVEVGGGLNEKLFF.

J is TRBJ1-4 and V is TRBV21-1; the table gives TRBD1 as D, unverified against the DNA. TRBV21-1 is a pseudogene locus. The CDR3 runs 16 residues. CDR3: CASSLRLTGTNEKLFF. The CDR3 DNA is TGTGCCAGCAGCCTACGTTTGACAGGGACTAATGAAAAACTGTTTTTT.

This chain connects TRBV9 to TRBJ2-7, with 9 bases that match TRBD2. The V gene end was trimmed by 3 bases and the J gene end by 3 bases; junction bases not matched to a gene: 13. The CDR3 sequence is 17 residues long. Germline-derived CDR1 and CDR2 are SGDLS and YYNGEE. The CDR3 coding sequence is TGTGCCAGCAGCGAGAGGGGCGTAAGCGGGAGGATCTACGAGCAGTACTTC. As protein: CASSERGVSGRIYEQYF.

This clone turned up a few times. This chain connects TRBV19 to TRBJ1-1; 7 bases align to TRBD1. J was trimmed by 8 bases and V by 5 bases; bases with no gene match: 14. The germline V gene has CDR1 LNHDA and CDR2 SQIVND (reference sequence). The CDR3 extends over 15 amino acids. CDR3 loop: CASSPSGQTSAEAFF. The CDR3 bases are TGTGCCAGTAGTCCTTCGGGACAGACAAGTGCCGAAGCTTTCTTT. Based on the CDR3 plus reference TRBV19 and TRBJ1-1, the full variable domain is DGGITQSPKYLFRKEGQNVTLSCEQNLNHDAMYWYRQDPGQGLRLIYYSQIVNDFQKGDIAEGYSVSREKKESFPLTVTSAQKNPTAFYLCASSPSGQTSAEAFFGQGTRLTVV.

This rearrangement joins TRBV15 to TRBJ2-7; the D gene is possibly TRBD1 (6 bases). The V gene lost 2 bases and the J gene lost 2 bases, with 16 bases spanning the gap. The germline CDR1 and CDR2 sequences are LNHNV and YYDKDF (reference sequence). This CDR3 comprises 16 residues. The CDR3 here is CATSRPPQGGAYEQYF. The DNA of the CDR3 is TGTGCCACCAGCAGACCACCACAGGGTGGGGCCTACGAGCAGTACTTC.

The rearrangement links TRBV4-1 to TRBJ1-2; no clear D. The V end was cut by 1 base, the J end by 6 bases, with 9 bases between. CDR1 and CDR2 (germline): MGHRA, YSYEKL. CDR3 length: 13 residues. The CDR3 sequence is CASSQVTLNGYTF. The DNA for the CDR3 is TGCGCCAGCAGCCAAGTCACATTGAATGGCTACACCTTC.

Note on this clone: Other DNA variants within this sample encode the same CDR3. V gene TRBV28 combines with J gene TRBJ2-2; D perhaps matches TRBD2 (5 bases). The germline V gene has CDR1 MDHEN and CDR2 SYDVKM. Trimming left V 7 bases short and J 5 bases short, with 11 bases between. The CDR3 contains 13 residues. CDR3 sequence: CASKAEGTGELFF. CDR3 sequence (DNA): TGTGCCAGCAAAGCTGAGGGAACCGGGGAGCTGTTTTTT.

This clone was observed once. The chain has TRBV28 and TRBJ2-7; TRBD1 might be the D (6 bases). The ends were cut back, 4 bases at V and 3 bases at J, with 22 bases in the middle. The CDR3 length is 17 residues. Germline V gene data show CDR1 as MDHEN and CDR2 as SYDVKM. CDR3: CASSSPQGLGTFYEQYF. The CDR3 DNA is TGTGCCAGCAGTTCCCCCCAGGGGCTGGGGACCTTCTACGAGCAGTACTTC. The variable domain in full, completed from reference TRBV28 and TRBJ2-7, reads DVKVTQSSRYLVKRTGEKVFLECVQDMDHENMFWYRQDPGLGLRLIYFSYDVKMKEKGDIPEGYSVSREKKERFSLILESASTNQTSMYLCASSSPQGLGTFYEQYFGPGTRLTVT.

Turning to this clone: The sample has other DNA sequences that encode this CDR3 too. This chain joins TRBV3-1 (or the pseudogene TRBV3-2) and TRBJ2-3; D remains ambiguous. The CDR3 sequence is 13 residues long. The germline gives CDR1 LGHDT, CDR2 YNNKEL (reference sequence). V dropped 6 bases and J dropped 0 bases, with 7 bases sitting between them. CDR3 sequence reads: CASRQTSTDTQYF. For the CDR3, the DNA is TGTGCCAGCAGACAAACTAGCACAGATACGCAGTATTTT.

V and J are TRBV2 and TRBJ1-2; TRBD1 matches at 8 bases. The CDR3 runs 13 residues. The germline CDR1 and CDR2 sequences are SNHLY and FYNNEI. V trimming: 2 bases; J trimming: 7 bases; junction bases outside the gene matches: 3. Written as DNA, the CDR3 is TGTGCCAGCAGTGAATACAGGGGGTTTGGCTACACCTTC. It specifies CASSEYRGFGYTF. Combining the CDR3 with reference TRBV2 and TRBJ1-2 gives the whole variable domain EPEVTQTPSHQVTQMGQEVILRCVPISNHLYFYWYRQILGQKVEFLVSFYNNEISEKSEIFDDQFSVERPDGSNFTLKIRSTKLEDSAMYFCASSEYRGFGYTFGSGTRLTVV.

The rearrangement links TRBV13 to TRBJ2-5, with D tentatively TRBD2 (6 bases). This CDR3 is built from 14 residues. Trimming pared 5 bases from V and 4 bases from J, leaving 14 bases between. Germline lookup yields CDR1 PRHDT and CDR2 FYEKMQ (reference sequence). Here the CDR3 reads CASSDARGLETQYF. The CDR3 nucleotides read TGTGCCAGCAGCGATGCCCGGGGGTTAGAGACCCAGTACTTC.

The gene calls are TRBV2 and TRBJ2-5; weak D call: TRBD2 (5 bases). Looked up from germline, CDR1 is SNHLY and CDR2 is FYNNEI. V dropped 8 bases and J dropped 7 bases, with 17 bases sitting between them. CDR3 length equals 13 residues. The CDR3 protein is CASLEATAGTQYF. The CDR3 DNA reads TGTGCCAGCCTCGAGGCTACGGCGGGGACCCAGTACTTC.

The chain recombines TRBV6-1 with TRBJ1-2; 7 nucleotides align to TRBD1. The CDR3 extends over 18 amino acids. Germline-derived CDR1 and CDR2 are MNHNS and SASEGT. V shed 3 bases and J 1 base; nucleotides not matched to a gene: 14. The CDR3 protein is CASSDRPGTVSGNYGYTF. The DNA of the CDR3 is TGTGCCAGCAGTGACCGTCCCGGGACAGTTTCGGGTAACTATGGCTACACCTTC.

The genes are TRBV5-1 and TRBJ1-1; no definite D call. V lost 0 bases and J 1 base, leaving 10 bases between the germline ends. Per the germline V gene, CDR1 is SGHRS and CDR2 is YFSETQ. The length of the CDR3 is 15 residues. CDR3 loop: CASSLVPSGNTEAFF. CDR3 DNA sequence: TGCGCCAGCAGCTTGGTCCCCAGCGGGAACACTGAAGCTTTCTTT.

The CDR3 loop reads CASSDGTDQPQHF. The CDR3 DNA reads TGTGCCAGCAGCGACGGGACAGATCAGCCCCAGCATTTT. The chain employs TRBV5-4 and TRBJ1-5; 7 positions agree with TRBD1. The V and J ends lost 4 bases and 5 bases, in that order; junction bases with no gene match: 3. This CDR3 spans 13 amino acids. CDR1 is SGHNT and CDR2 is YYREEE in the germline V gene (reference sequence).

This rearrangement joins TRBV27 to TRBJ2-5; tentative D call: TRBD2 (6 bases). V lost 3 bases and J lost 5, with 10 bases in between. Germline assignment: CDR1 MNHEY and CDR2 SMNVEV (reference sequence). The CDR3 runs 13 residues. This chain's CDR3 is CASSFRGKETQYF. The CDR3 DNA is TGTGCCAGCAGTTTTCGGGGGAAGGAGACCCAGTACTTC.